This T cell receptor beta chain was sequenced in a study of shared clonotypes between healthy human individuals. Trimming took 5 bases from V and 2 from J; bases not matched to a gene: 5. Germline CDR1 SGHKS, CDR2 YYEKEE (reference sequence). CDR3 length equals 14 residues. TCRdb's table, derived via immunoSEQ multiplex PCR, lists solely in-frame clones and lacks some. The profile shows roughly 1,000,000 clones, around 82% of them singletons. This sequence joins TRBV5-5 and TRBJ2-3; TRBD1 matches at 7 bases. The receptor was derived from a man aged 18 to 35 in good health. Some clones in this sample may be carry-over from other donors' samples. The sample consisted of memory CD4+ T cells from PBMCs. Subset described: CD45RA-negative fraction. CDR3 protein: CASRSGQNTDTQYF. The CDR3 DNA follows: TGTGCCAGCAGGTCGGGACAGAACACAGATACGCAGTATTTT.